This T cell receptor (beta chain) was found in a study of CD4 T cells in relation to SARS-CoV-2 and coronaviruses. Across the whole study: TCR beta CDR3s were sequenced after roughly eleven-day antigen culture of PBMCs. Findings of the study overall: This crossreactivity analysis covered spike protein alone, no other viral proteins.

Germline V gene lookup returns CDR1 SQVTM and CDR2 ANQGSEA. Trimming took 7 bases from V and 2 from J; bases not matched to a gene: 2. The CDR3 is 14 residues long. Sequenced by immunoSEQ multiplex PCR; TCRdb stores in-frame clones only, minus some. The sample has tens of thousands of clones; roughly 73% are singletons. A remark on this clone: Its antigen is currently unknown.

The rearrangement uses TRBV29-1 and TRBJ2-7, with 16 bases matching TRBD2. The origin of this receptor is an adult with COVID-19. The sample consisted of memory CD4+ T cells from PBMCs, cultured in vitro. CDR3 nucleotide sequence: TGCAGCGCTGGGACTAGCGGGAGGGCCTACGAGCAGTACTTC. This sequence encodes CSAGTSGRAYEQYF.